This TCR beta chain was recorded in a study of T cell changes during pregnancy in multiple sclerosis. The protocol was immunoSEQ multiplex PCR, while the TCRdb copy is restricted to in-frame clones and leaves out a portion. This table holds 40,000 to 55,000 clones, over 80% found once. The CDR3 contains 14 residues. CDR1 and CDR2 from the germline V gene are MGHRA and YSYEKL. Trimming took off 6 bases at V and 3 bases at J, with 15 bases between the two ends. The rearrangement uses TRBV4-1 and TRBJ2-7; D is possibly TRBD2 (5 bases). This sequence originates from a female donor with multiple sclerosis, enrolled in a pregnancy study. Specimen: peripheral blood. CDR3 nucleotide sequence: TGCGCCAGCAGGGTCGAGCCCGGAGGCTACGAGCAGTACTTC. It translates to CASRVEPGGYEQYF.